Each of the 10 T cell receptor beta chains below was sequenced from the same sample in a study of T cell responses to AZD1222 COVID-19 vaccine. Repertoires were generated with immunoSEQ multiplex PCR, while TCRdb's copy carries only in-frame clones and drops some. Of 50,000 to 65,000 clones listed, 75% to 95% are singletons. Sample: peripheral blood, taken 28 days after the second dose of the MenACWY control vaccine. The receptors derive from an adult who received the MenACWY meningococcal vaccine as a control.

The rearrangement uses TRBV2 and TRBJ2-6; possibly TRBD2 for D (5 bases). Germline-derived CDR1 and CDR2 are SNHLY and FYNNEI. This CDR3 region has 16 residues. Trimming pared 8 bases from V and 1 base from J, leaving 15 bases between. CDR3 nucleotides: TGTGCCAGCTTAAGGACTTTTAAGTCTGGGGCCAACGTCCTGACTTTC. It is translated as CASLRTFKSGANVLTF.

V gene TRBV7-9 combines with J gene TRBJ1-5; D perhaps matches TRBD1 (5 bases). V gave up 5 bases and J gave up 3 bases, with 14 bases separating them. Germline CDR1 and CDR2: SEHNR and FQNEAQ (reference sequence). CDR3 length equals 15 residues. CDR3 loop: CASSNSRQSNQPQHF. The CDR3, as DNA: TGTGCCAGCAGCAATAGTAGACAGTCCAATCAGCCCCAGCATTTT.

The chain carries TRBV13 and TRBJ2-1, with 7 bases aligning to TRBD1. V shed 5 bases and J 4 bases; nucleotides not matched to a gene: 11. The CDR3 length is 16 residues. Germline V gene lookup returns CDR1 PRHDT and CDR2 FYEKMQ (reference sequence). DNA for the CDR3: TGTGCCAGCAGCCAGACAGGGACAAAGCGGTACAATGAGCAGTTCTTC. This translates into CASSQTGTKRYNEQFF.

The chain carries TRBV24-1 and TRBJ1-1; D is ambiguous. Germline CDR1 KGHDR, CDR2 SFDVKD. The germline V and J ends were trimmed by 1 base and 4 bases, with 3 bases remaining between them. This CDR3 has 12 amino acids. The DNA of the CDR3 is TGTGCCACCAGTGATTTTACCACTGAAGCTTTCTTT. Protein product: CATSDFTTEAFF.

The chain links TRBV7-6 to TRBJ2-1; TRBD2 matches 9 bases. The ends lost 6 bases at V and 8 bases at J; junction bases unmatched: 17. This CDR3 contains 17 residues. Germline V lookup: CDR1 SGHVS, CDR2 FNYEAQ. CDR3 sequence (DNA): TGTGCCAGCAGACGAGGACTAGCGTCGGTTACGTCCGATGAGCAGTTCTTC. Translating gives CASRRGLASVTSDEQFF. Complete variable domain (other parts from reference TRBV7-6 and TRBJ2-1): GAGVSQSPRYKVTKRGQDVALRCDPISGHVSLYWYRQALGQGPEFLTYFNYEAQQDKSGLPNDRFSAERPEGSISTLTIQRTEQRDSAMYRCASRRGLASVTSDEQFFGPGTRLTVL.

The gene calls are TRBV19 and TRBJ2-3, with a weak D call TRBD1 (5 bases). V lost 8 bases, J lost 1 base, and 19 bases lay in between. From germline, CDR1 is LNHDA and CDR2 SQIVND (reference sequence). The CDR3 covers 16 residues. The CDR3 is CASSLLGLGGTDTQYF. CDR3 coding DNA: TGTGCCAGTTCACTTCTTGGGCTAGGGGGCACAGATACGCAGTATTTT.

The table lists this clone with a count of one. This chain uses TRBV13 with TRBJ2-7; D is ambiguous. The CDR3 has 13 amino acids. Looked up from germline, CDR1 is PRHDT and CDR2 is FYEKMQ (reference sequence). V was trimmed by 5 bases and J by 4 bases, leaving 12 bases between them. CDR3 nucleotides: TGTGCCAGCAGCCGCACCATTGGGTACGAGCAGTACTTC. Translated: CASSRTIGYEQYF.

V usage is TRBV11-2 and J usage is TRBJ1-5; TRBD1 might be the D (6 bases). The germline gives CDR1 SGHAT, CDR2 FQNNGV. CDR3 length: 15 residues. The germline V and J ends were trimmed by 5 bases and 6 bases, with 17 bases remaining between them. CDR3 residues: CASSAGGARAQPQHF. DNA for the CDR3: TGTGCCAGCAGCGCGGGGGGGGCGCGGGCTCAGCCCCAGCATTTT. The full variable domain, rest sourced from reference TRBV11-2 and TRBJ1-5, is EAGVAQSPRYKIIEKRQSVAFWCNPISGHATLYWYQQILGQGPKLLIQFQNNGVVDDSQLPKDRFSAERLKGVDSTLKIQPAKLEDSAVYLCASSAGGARAQPQHFGDGTRLSIL.

The DNA for the CDR3 is TGTGCCAGCAGCCTAACTAGCGGAGTCCTTGGTGAGCAGTTCTTC. It codes for CASSLTSGVLGEQFF. This chain links TRBV3-1 (or the pseudogene TRBV3-2) with TRBJ2-1; 8 bases map to TRBD2. Germline V gene data show CDR1 as LGHDT and CDR2 as YNNKEL (reference sequence). The CDR3 runs 15 residues. V shed 4 bases, J shed 9 bases, and the junction held 11 bases outside the gene matches.

A few counts support this clone. The gene calls are TRBV5-1 and TRBJ1-6, with unresolved D. Germline CDR1 SGHRS, CDR2 YFSETQ. V was clipped by 4 bases and J by 9 bases, with 17 bases between them. The CDR3 totals 15 residues. Here the CDR3 reads CASSLELADTSPLHF. CDR3 bases: TGCGCCAGCAGCCTCGAGTTGGCAGACACTTCACCCCTCCACTTT.